This paragraph reports one TCR beta chain. This CDR3 spans 15 amino acids. The ends were cut back, 0 bases at V and 6 bases at J, with 12 bases in the middle. The V gene's germline CDR1 is LGHNA and CDR2 YSLEER. The treatment is: 19 received Ad26.COV2.S at low or high dose, single or two shots; roughly five received placebo; per-sample allocation not given. On day 63 after the first injection, vaccine and placebo recipients gave samples. This specimen comes from a study of Ad26.COV2.S vaccination and SARS-CoV-2 variants. The assay was immunoSEQ multiplex PCR, and TCRdb's table has in-frame clones only and misses some. The repertoire holds about 370,000 clones, with 88% as singletons.

Here the sequenced sample was peripheral blood, taken in a trial of Ad26.COV2.S vaccine versus placebo. The receptor was isolated from a person aged 18 to 65 who received the Ad26.COV2.S COVID-19 vaccine or a placebo. The chain joins TRBV4-3 to TRBJ1-5; possible D gene TRBD1, 6 bases. In nucleotides, the CDR3 is TGCGCCAGCAGCCAAGACTATCGGGGGCTTCAGCCCCAGCATTTT. The encoded protein is CASSQDYRGLQPQHF.